This T cell receptor (beta chain) was sequenced for a study of beta chain features in type 1 diabetes. Findings and caveats of the study: Shortening that was moderate but significant affected the TCRB CDR3s of Type 1 diabetes patients in all four CD4+ subsets.

There are a few counts of this clone. The antigen is undetermined. V trimming: 5 bases; J trimming: 4 bases; junction bases outside the gene matches: 6. Germline V gene sequence: CDR1 KGHSH, CDR2 LQKENI. The CDR3 is 14 amino acids. The entirety of the isolated RNA underwent reverse transcription, so expressed TCRB transcripts were sequenced. Using immunoSEQ multiplex PCR, the repertoire was profiled, and TCRdb retains in-frame clones only, with some absent. In the table there are approximately 250,000 clones, less than 30% of which are singletons. This receptor was obtained from a woman aged 25-40 years with type 1 diabetes. The V call is TRBV18, the J call TRBJ2-7, with 9 bases fitting TRBD1. Source material: naive CD4+ T cells from blood. CDR3 bases: TGTGCCAGCTCAAAAACGGGACAGGGATACGAGCAGTACTTC. Protein product: CASSKTGQGYEQYF.